The 27 T cell receptor beta chains presented below share a single source sample, sequenced in a study of blood T cell repertoires in COVID-19. Profiling relied on immunoSEQ multiplex PCR, and the TCRdb table lists in-frame clones only, not all of them. The table lists 250,000 or so clones, 80% to 90% of them singletons. The sample taken for sequencing was PBMCs or T cells enriched from blood (not recorded which). The receptors were gathered from a woman aged 40-49 years who had been exposed to COVID-19.

J is TRBJ1-2 and V is TRBV7-9, with 7 bases matching TRBD1. J was trimmed by 4 bases and V by 2 bases; bases with no gene match: 7. Germline V CDR1 and CDR2: SEHNR, FQNEAQ (reference sequence). The CDR3 spans 15 residues. The CDR3: CASSLSDRKTYGYTF. The CDR3 bases are TGTGCCAGCAGCTTATCGGACAGGAAGACCTATGGCTACACCTTC.

The V and J genes are TRBV7-9 and TRBJ2-2, with no clear D. Germline V gives CDR1 SEHNR, CDR2 FQNEAQ (reference sequence). The V and J ends lost 4 bases and 8 bases respectively, with 17 bases between them. The length of the CDR3 is 15 residues. In nucleotides, the CDR3 is TGTGCCAGCAGCTCCCGAGCGTTAGTGGTGGGGGAGCTGTTTTTT. Amino acid sequence: CASSSRALVVGELFF.

The CDR3 DNA sequence: TGTGCCAGCAGTCTCGGACGGGCCGCGGGGTACACCTTC. This gives the protein CASSLGRAAGYTF. The chain joins TRBV27 to TRBJ1-2; no clear D gene. The ends were cut back, 5 bases at V and 11 bases at J, with 18 bases in the middle. Germline CDR1 reads MNHEY; CDR2 reads SMNVEV (reference sequence). The CDR3 sequence is 13 residues long.

In this sample, this clone turned up many times. The chain joins TRBV5-1 to TRBJ2-3; a possible D gene is TRBD2 (5 bases). Trimming removed 4 bases at V and 0 bases at J, with 6 bases between. CDR1 is SGHRS, CDR2 YFSETQ, per germline. The length of the CDR3 is 13 residues. CDR3 sequence reads: CASSTGSTDTQYF. In DNA form, the CDR3 reads TGCGCCAGCAGCACGGGGAGCACAGATACGCAGTATTTT.

To note about this clone: Compared with germline, one end of the junction differs, possibly owing to a read error. The chain recombines TRBV7-9 with TRBJ1-1; tentative D call: TRBD1 (5 bases). The CDR3 loop spans 15 amino acids. Germline V gene sequence: CDR1 SEHNR, CDR2 FQNEAQ (reference sequence). The CDR3: CASSLNQGWNAEAFF. CDR3 nucleotide sequence: TGTGCCAGCAGCTTAAACCAGGGTTGGAACGCTGAAGCTTTCTTT.

This sequence joins TRBV19 and TRBJ1-2; D unresolved. CDR1 and CDR2 from the germline V gene are LNHDA and SQIVND (reference sequence). V lost 3 bases and J lost 4, with 12 bases in between. This CDR3 is built from 14 residues. CDR3 bases: TGTGCCAGTAGTATCCCTACCGCTATCTATGGCTACACCTTC. Protein: CASSIPTAIYGYTF.

The chain links TRBV7-9 to TRBJ2-1; 12 bases match TRBD1. V lost 3 bases and J lost 7; bases outside the gene matches: 4. This CDR3 has 15 amino acids. CDR1 is SEHNR, CDR2 FQNEAQ, per germline (reference sequence). The CDR3 DNA reads as TGTGCCAGCAGCTTGGGACAGGGGGCGCTTAATGAGCAGTTCTTC. Translated: CASSLGQGALNEQFF.

The chain combines TRBV30 with TRBJ2-7; 7 positions match TRBD1. Unmatched junction bases numbered 2, after V lost 2 bases and J lost 4 bases. Per the germline V gene, CDR1 is GTSNPN and CDR2 is SVGIG (reference sequence). This CDR3 region has 12 residues. DNA of the CDR3: TGTGCCTGGAGTACGACAGGGTACGAGCAGTACGTC. Translation: CAWSTTGYEQYV.

The V call is TRBV4-1, the J call TRBJ2-2; TRBD2 might be the D (6 bases). From germline, CDR1 is MGHRA and CDR2 YSYEKL. CDR3 length: 16 residues. The V and J ends lost 3 bases and 4 bases respectively, with 15 bases between them. The CDR3 DNA follows: TGCGCCAGCAGCCAGGGATACGGGAGTACCACCGGGGAGCTGTTTTTT. Translation gives CASSQGYGSTTGELFF.

The V call is TRBV5-8, the J call TRBJ2-1, with D possibly being TRBD2 (7 bases). The length of the CDR3 is 14 residues. Germline V CDR1 and CDR2: SGHTS, YDEGEE. V was pared by 4 bases and J by 4 bases, with 12 bases between. The CDR3 bases are TGTGCCAGCAGCCCGGGGGGCGCGTACAATGAGCAGTTCTTC. As protein: CASSPGGAYNEQFF.

In regard to this clone: The junction and the germline gene differ at one end; a read error may be behind it. The rearrangement uses TRBV5-1 and TRBJ2-1, with 16 bases identical to TRBD2. This CDR3 comprises 19 residues. Germline assignment: CDR1 SGHRS and CDR2 YFSETQ. Here the CDR3 reads CASSYGTSGRAKSSNEQFF. CDR3 DNA sequence: TGTGCCAGCAGCTACGGGACTAGCGGGAGGGCAAAAAGTTCTAATGAGCAGTTCTTC. Full variable domain (outside the CDR3, taken from reference TRBV5-1 and TRBJ2-1): KAGVTQTPRYLIKTRGQQVTLSCSPISGHRSVSWYQQTPGQGLQFLFEYFSETQRNKGNFPGRFSGRQFSNSRSEMNVSTLELGDSALYLCASSYGTSGRAKSSNEQFFGPGTRLTVL.

As for this clone: A read error may produce the germline difference seen at one junction end. The chain combines TRBV5-1 with TRBJ1-5; 8 nucleotides line up with TRBD1. The germline V gene encodes CDR1 SGHRS and CDR2 YFSETQ. There are 14 residues in the CDR3. CDR3 loop: CASSSSGGSQPQHF. The CDR3 coding sequence is TGTGCCAGCAGCTCTTCAGGGGGCAGTCAGCCCCAGCATTTT.

The rearrangement joins TRBV15 to TRBJ2-5; D is possibly TRBD1 (6 bases). This CDR3 region has 14 residues. V lost 6 bases to trimming and J lost 5 bases, with 16 bases between them. Germline V gives CDR1 LNHNV, CDR2 YYDKDF (reference sequence). The CDR3 reads CATSSGEEGETQYF. In DNA form, the CDR3 reads TGTGCCACCAGTTCAGGGGAAGAGGGGGAGACCCAGTACTTC.

The V gene is TRBV4-2, the J gene TRBJ1-3, with TRBD1 as a possible D gene (6 bases). The V gene lost 2 bases and the J gene lost 0 bases, with 17 bases spanning the gap. The CDR3 runs 18 residues. Germline V gene lookup returns CDR1 LGHNA and CDR2 YNFKEQ. The CDR3 region is CASSQIGGIGNSGNTIYF. For the CDR3, the DNA is TGTGCCAGCAGCCAAATTGGGGGCATCGGCAACTCTGGAAACACCATATATTTT.

J is TRBJ1-5 and V is TRBV3-1 (or the pseudogene TRBV3-2); weak D call: TRBD1 (5 bases). CDR3 length: 16 amino acids. Trimming cost V 2 bases and J 0 bases, with 11 bases left between them. Germline V gene data show CDR1 as LGHDT and CDR2 as YNNKEL (reference sequence). The DNA for the CDR3 is TGTGCCAGCAGCCAAAGCGGGGGGGATAGCAATCAGCCCCAGCATTTT. This translates into CASSQSGGDSNQPQHF.

The chain carries TRBV7-8 and TRBJ2-5; TRBD2 matches at 8 bases. Germline CDR1 and CDR2: SGHVS and FQNEAQ. The CDR3 has 15 amino acids. The V segment lost 5 bases and the J segment 5 bases; nucleotides outside the gene matches: 10. The CDR3 reads CASSRVGIAGETQYF. The CDR3 nucleotides read TGTGCCAGCAGCCGAGTAGGGATAGCGGGGGAGACCCAGTACTTC.

The chain links TRBV12-5 to TRBJ2-3, with 8 bases fitting TRBD1. The CDR3 runs to 13 residues. From germline, CDR1 is LGHNT and CDR2 FRNRAP. V trimming: 6 bases; J trimming: 6 bases; junction bases outside the gene matches: 5. CDR3 nucleotide sequence: TGTGCTAGTGGCCCGGACAGGGTCGATACGCAGTATTTT. Protein sequence: CASGPDRVDTQYF.

V usage is TRBV6-5 and J usage is TRBJ2-1, with TRBD2 as a possible D gene (6 bases). The CDR3 spans 14 residues. CDR1 is MNHEY, CDR2 SVGAGI, per germline. V was clipped by 4 bases and J by 6 bases, with 13 bases between them. This CDR3 is CASSLVGGRNEQFF. CDR3 nucleotides: TGTGCCAGCAGTTTAGTGGGAGGCCGCAATGAGCAGTTCTTC.

This chain links TRBV28 with TRBJ1-1, with 9 bases aligning to TRBD1. Losses at the gene ends were 8 bases for V and 9 bases for J; bases not matched to a gene: 10. The CDR3 sequence is 13 residues long. Germline V lookup: CDR1 MDHEN, CDR2 SYDVKM. The CDR3 DNA follows: TGTGCCAGCGGGGGACAGGGAGGGTCCAAAGCTTTCTTT. Residues: CASGGQGGSKAFF.

This chain uses TRBV13 with TRBJ1-6; 11 bases are shared with TRBD1. This CDR3 spans 16 amino acids. Germline V lookup: CDR1 PRHDT, CDR2 FYEKMQ (reference sequence). Trimming removed 5 bases from V and 6 bases from J; junction bases left unmatched: 6. CDR3: CASSPRDRGTNSPLHF. Written as DNA, the CDR3 is TGTGCCAGCAGCCCCCGGGACAGGGGGACTAATTCACCCCTCCACTTT. The full variable domain, rest sourced from reference TRBV13 and TRBJ1-6, is AAGVIQSPRHLIKEKRETATLKCYPIPRHDTVYWYQQGPGQDPQFLISFYEKMQSDKGSIPDRFSAQQFSDYHSELNMSSLELGDSALYFCASSPRDRGTNSPLHFGNGTRLTVT.

V usage is TRBV18 and J usage is TRBJ1-1; 7 nucleotides match TRBD1. The CDR3 is 13 amino acids. CDR1 is KGHSH, CDR2 LQKENI, per germline. Trimming at V came to 3 bases and at J to 7 bases, leaving 5 bases not matched to a gene. The CDR3 loop reads CASSPQTGREAFF. CDR3 sequence (DNA): TGTGCCAGCTCACCGCAGACAGGGCGTGAAGCTTTCTTT.

The V call is TRBV4-2, the J call TRBJ1-2; 7 positions match TRBD1. V lost 4 bases, J lost 6 bases, and 2 bases stayed unmatched. Germline loops: CDR1 LGHNA, CDR2 YNFKEQ. The CDR3 loop spans 12 amino acids. The CDR3 bases are TGTGCCAGCAGCCCCGACAGGGATGGCTACACCTTC. Protein sequence: CASSPDRDGYTF.

The V call is TRBV6-4, the J call TRBJ2-7; tentative D call: TRBD1 (6 bases). Looked up from germline, CDR1 is MRHNA and CDR2 is SNTAGT. Trimming shortened V by 9 bases and J by 2 bases, and 32 bases separated the two germline ends. The CDR3 spans 19 residues. CDR3 region: CARVLWSGVEPGATYEQYV. CDR3 DNA: TGTGCCAGGGTCCTTTGGAGTGGCGTGGAACCAGGGGCCACCTACGAGCAGTACGTC.

The chain carries TRBV5-4 and TRBJ1-3, with TRBD1 identical over 8 bases. In germline, CDR1 is SGHNT, CDR2 YYREEE (reference sequence). The junction had 6 bases not matched to a gene; V was cut back by 4 bases and J by 0 bases. The CDR3 spans 16 residues. CDR3 bases: TGTGCCAGCAGCAGGACAGGGCCTCCCTCTGGAAACACCATATATTTT. This gives the protein CASSRTGPPSGNTIYF.

The gene calls are TRBV28 and TRBJ2-1, with D possibly matching TRBD2 (7 bases). From germline, CDR1 is MDHEN and CDR2 SYDVKM. This CDR3 comprises 17 residues. Trimming took off 5 bases at V and 7 bases at J, with 24 bases between the two ends. The CDR3 protein is CASSPWGGGPSSNEQFF. CDR3 in DNA: TGTGCCAGCAGTCCCTGGGGCGGGGGCCCCTCTTCTAATGAGCAGTTCTTC. Variable domain in full (rest from reference TRBV28 and TRBJ2-1): DVKVTQSSRYLVKRTGEKVFLECVQDMDHENMFWYRQDPGLGLRLIYFSYDVKMKEKGDIPEGYSVSREKKERFSLILESASTNQTSMYLCASSPWGGGPSSNEQFFGPGTRLTVL.

In DNA, the CDR3 is TGTGCCAGCAGCCCAGCTAGAGGGTCCTACGAGCAGTACGTC. As protein: CASSPARGSYEQYV. The chain carries TRBV5-8 and TRBJ2-7; tentatively, D is TRBD2 (5 bases). This CDR3 is built from 14 residues. Germline assignment: CDR1 SGHTS and CDR2 YDEGEE. V was cut by 4 bases and J by 1 base, with 12 bases left in between.

The chain employs TRBV25-1 and TRBJ1-4; 9 bases line up with TRBD1. There are 15 residues in the CDR3. The J segment lost 8 bases and the V segment lost 5 bases, leaving 9 bases of the junction unmatched. Germline values: CDR1 MGHDK, CDR2 SYGVNS. In DNA form, the CDR3 reads TGTGCCAGCAGTCCCACCGGGACAGGGAACGAAAAACTGTTTTTT. Translating gives CASSPTGTGNEKLFF.